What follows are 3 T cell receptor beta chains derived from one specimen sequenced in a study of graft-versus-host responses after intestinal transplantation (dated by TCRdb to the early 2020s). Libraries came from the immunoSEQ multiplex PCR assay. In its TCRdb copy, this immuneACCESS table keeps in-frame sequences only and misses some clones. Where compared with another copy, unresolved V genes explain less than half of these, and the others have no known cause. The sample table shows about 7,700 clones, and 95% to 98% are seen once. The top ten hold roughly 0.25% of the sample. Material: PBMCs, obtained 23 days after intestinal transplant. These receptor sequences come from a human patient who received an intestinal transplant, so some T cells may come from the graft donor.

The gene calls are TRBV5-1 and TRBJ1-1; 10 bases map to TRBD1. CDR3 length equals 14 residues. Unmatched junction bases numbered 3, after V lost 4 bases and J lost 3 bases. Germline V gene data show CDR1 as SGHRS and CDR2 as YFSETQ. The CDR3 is CASSQGQGDTEAFF. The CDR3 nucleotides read TGCGCCAGCAGCCAAGGACAGGGGGACACTGAAGCTTTCTTT.

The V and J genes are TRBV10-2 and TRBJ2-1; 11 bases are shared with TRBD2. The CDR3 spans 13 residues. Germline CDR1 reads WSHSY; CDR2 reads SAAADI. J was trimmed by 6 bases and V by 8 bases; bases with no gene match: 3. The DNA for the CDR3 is TGCGCCAGCGGGACTAGCGGTCTCAATGAGCAGTTCTTC. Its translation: CASGTSGLNEQFF.

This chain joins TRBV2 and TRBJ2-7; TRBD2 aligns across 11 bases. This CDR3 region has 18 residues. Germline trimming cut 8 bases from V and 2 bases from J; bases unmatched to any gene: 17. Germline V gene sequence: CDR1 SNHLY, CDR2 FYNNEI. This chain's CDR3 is CASWAGTSGLGAPYEQYF. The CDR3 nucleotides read TGTGCCAGCTGGGCCGGGACTAGCGGCCTAGGGGCCCCCTACGAGCAGTACTTC.